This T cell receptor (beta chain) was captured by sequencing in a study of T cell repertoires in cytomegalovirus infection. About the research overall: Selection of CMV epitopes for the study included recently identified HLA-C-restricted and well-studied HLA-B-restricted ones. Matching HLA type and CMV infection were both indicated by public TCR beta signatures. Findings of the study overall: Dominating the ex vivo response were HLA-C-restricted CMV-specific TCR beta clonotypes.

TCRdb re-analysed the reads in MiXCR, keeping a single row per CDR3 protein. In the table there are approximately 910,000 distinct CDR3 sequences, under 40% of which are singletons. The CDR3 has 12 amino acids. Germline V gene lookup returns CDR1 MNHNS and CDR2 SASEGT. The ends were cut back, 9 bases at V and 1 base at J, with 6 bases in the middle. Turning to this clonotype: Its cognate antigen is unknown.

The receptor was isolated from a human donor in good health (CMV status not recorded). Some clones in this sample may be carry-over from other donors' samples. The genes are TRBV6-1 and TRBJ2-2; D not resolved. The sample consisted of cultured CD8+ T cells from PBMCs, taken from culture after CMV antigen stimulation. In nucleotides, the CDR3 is TGTGCCAGTCTAAAGAACACCGGGGAGCTGTTTTTT. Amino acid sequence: CASLKNTGELFF.